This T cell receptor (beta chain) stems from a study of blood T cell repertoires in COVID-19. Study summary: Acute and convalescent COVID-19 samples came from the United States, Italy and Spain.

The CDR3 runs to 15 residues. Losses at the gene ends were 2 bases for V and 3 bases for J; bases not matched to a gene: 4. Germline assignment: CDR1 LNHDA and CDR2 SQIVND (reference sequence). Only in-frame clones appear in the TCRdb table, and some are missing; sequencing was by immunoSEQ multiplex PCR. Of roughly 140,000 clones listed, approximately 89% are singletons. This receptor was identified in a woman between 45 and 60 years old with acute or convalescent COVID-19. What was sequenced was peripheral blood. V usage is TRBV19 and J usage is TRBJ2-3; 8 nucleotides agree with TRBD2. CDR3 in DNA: TGTGCCAGTAGTATACCAGCGGGAGTTACAGATACGCAGTATTTT. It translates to CASSIPAGVTDTQYF. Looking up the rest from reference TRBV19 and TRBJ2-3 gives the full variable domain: DGGITQSPKYLFRKEGQNVTLSCEQNLNHDAMYWYRQDPGQGLRLIYYSQIVNDFQKGDIAEGYSVSREKKESFPLTVTSAQKNPTAFYLCASSIPAGVTDTQYFGPGTRLTVL.